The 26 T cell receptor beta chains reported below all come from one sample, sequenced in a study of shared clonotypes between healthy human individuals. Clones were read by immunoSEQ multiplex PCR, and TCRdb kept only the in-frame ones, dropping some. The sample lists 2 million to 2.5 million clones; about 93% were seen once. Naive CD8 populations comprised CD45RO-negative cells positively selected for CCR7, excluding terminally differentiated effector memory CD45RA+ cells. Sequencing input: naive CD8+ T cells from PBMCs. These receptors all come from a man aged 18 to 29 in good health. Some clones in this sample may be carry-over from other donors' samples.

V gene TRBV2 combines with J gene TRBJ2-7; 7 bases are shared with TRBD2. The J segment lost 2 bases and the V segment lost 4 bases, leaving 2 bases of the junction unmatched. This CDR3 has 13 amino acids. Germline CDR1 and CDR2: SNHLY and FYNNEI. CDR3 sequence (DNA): TGTGCCAGCAGTGGGACTAGACCCTACGAGCAGTACTTC. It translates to CASSGTRPYEQYF.

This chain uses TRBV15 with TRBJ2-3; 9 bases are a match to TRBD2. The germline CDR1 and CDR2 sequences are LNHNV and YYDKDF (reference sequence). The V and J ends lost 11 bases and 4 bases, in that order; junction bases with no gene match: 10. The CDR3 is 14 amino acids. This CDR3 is CAPRTSVVPDTQYF. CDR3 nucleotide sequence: TGTGCCCCCCGGACTAGCGTGGTGCCAGATACGCAGTATTTT.

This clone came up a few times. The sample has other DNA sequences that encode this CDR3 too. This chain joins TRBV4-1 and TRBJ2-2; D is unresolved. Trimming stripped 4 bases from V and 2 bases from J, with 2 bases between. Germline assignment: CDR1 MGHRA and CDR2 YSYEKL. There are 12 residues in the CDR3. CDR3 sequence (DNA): TGCGCCAGCAGCCTAAACACCGGGGAGCTGTTTTTT. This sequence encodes CASSLNTGELFF.

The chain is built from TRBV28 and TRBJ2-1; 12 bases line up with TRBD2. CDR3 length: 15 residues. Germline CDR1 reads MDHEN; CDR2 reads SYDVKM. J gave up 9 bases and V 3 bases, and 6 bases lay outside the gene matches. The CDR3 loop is CASSFRLAGEVEQFF. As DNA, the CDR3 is TGTGCCAGCAGTTTTAGACTAGCGGGAGAAGTTGAGCAGTTCTTC. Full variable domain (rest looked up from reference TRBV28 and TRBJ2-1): DVKVTQSSRYLVKRTGEKVFLECVQDMDHENMFWYRQDPGLGLRLIYFSYDVKMKEKGDIPEGYSVSREKKERFSLILESASTNQTSMYLCASSFRLAGEVEQFFGPGTRLTVL.

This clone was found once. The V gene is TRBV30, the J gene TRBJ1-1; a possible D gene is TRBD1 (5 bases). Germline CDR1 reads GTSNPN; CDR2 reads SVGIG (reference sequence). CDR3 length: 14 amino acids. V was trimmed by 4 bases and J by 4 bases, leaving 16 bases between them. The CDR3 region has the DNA TGTGCCTGGACCCTGGGGGGGGTGGGCACTGAAGCTTTCTTT. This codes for CAWTLGGVGTEAFF.

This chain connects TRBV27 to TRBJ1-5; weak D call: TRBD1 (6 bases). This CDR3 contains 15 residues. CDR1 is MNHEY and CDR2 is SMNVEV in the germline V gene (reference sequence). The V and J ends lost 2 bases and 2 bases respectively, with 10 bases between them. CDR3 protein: CASSLDPGGNQPQHF. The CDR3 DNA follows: TGTGCCAGCAGTTTAGACCCAGGGGGCAATCAGCCCCAGCATTTT.

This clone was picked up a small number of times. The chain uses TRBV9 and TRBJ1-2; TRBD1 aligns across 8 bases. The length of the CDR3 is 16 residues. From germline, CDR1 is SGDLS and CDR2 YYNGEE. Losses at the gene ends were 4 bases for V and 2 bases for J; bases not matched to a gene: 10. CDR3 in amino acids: CASSTTGTGANYGYTF. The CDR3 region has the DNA TGTGCCAGCAGCACTACCGGGACAGGAGCCAACTATGGCTACACCTTC.

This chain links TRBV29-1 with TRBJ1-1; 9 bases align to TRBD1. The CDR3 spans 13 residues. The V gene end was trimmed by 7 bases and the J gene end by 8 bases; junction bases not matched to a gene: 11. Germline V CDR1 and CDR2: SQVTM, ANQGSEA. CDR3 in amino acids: CSAPGQGVGEAFF. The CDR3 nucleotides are TGCAGCGCCCCGGGACAGGGCGTGGGCGAAGCTTTCTTT.

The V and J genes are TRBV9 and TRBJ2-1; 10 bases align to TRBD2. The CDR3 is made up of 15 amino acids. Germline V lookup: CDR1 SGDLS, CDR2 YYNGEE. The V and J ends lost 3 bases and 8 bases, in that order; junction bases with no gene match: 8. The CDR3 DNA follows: TGTGCCAGCAGCGCGGCTAGCGGGAGAGGCCATGAGCAGTTCTTC. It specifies CASSAASGRGHEQFF.

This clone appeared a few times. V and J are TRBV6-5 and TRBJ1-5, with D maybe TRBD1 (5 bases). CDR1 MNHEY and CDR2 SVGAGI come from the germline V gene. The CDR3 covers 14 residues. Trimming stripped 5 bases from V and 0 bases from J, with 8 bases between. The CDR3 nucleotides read TGTGCCAGCAGTGCAGGGTATAGCAATCAGCCCCAGCATTTT. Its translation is CASSAGYSNQPQHF.

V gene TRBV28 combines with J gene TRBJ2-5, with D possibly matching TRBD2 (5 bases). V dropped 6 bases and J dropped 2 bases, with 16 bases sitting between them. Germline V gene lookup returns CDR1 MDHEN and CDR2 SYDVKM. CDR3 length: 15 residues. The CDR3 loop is CASSRPRGAQETQYF. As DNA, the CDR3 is TGTGCCAGCAGCCGTCCCCGGGGAGCTCAAGAGACCCAGTACTTC.

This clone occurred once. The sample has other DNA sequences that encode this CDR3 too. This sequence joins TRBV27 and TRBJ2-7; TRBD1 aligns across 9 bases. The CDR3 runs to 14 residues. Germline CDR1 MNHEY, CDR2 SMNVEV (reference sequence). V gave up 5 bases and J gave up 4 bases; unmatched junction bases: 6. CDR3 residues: CASSPTGGAYEQYF. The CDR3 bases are TGTGCCAGCAGTCCAACAGGGGGCGCTTACGAGCAGTACTTC.

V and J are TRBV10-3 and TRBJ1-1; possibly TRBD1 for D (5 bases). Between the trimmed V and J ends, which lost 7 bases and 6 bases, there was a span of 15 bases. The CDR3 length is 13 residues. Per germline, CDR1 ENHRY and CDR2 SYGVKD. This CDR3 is CAITLDNRAEAFF. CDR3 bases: TGTGCCATCACCCTGGACAATAGAGCTGAAGCTTTCTTT.

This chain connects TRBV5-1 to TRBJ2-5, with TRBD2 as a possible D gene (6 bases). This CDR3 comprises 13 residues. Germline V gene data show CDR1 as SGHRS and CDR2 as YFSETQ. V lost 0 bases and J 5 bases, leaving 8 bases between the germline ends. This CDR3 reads CASSLEREETQYF. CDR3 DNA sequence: TGCGCCAGCAGCTTGGAACGGGAGGAGACCCAGTACTTC.

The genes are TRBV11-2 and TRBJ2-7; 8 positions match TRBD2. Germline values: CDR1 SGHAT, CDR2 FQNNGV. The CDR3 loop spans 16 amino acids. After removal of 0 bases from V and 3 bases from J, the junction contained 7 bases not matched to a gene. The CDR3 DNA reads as TGTGCCAGCAGCTTAGATCGGGTCGGGGGGGTCTACGAGCAGTACTTC. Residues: CASSLDRVGGVYEQYF.

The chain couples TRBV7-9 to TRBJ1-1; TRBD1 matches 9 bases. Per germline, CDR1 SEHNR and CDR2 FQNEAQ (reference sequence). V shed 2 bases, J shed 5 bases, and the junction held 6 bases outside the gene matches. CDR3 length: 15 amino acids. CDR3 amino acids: CASSLLGQGMTEAFF. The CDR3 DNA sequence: TGTGCCAGCAGCTTATTGGGACAGGGCATGACTGAAGCTTTCTTT.

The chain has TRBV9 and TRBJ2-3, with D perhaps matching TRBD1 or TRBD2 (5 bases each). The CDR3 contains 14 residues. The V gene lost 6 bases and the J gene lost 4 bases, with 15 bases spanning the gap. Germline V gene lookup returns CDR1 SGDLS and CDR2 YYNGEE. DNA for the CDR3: TGTGCCAGCAACCCGGGACCCCCCGCAGATACGCAGTATTTT. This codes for CASNPGPPADTQYF.

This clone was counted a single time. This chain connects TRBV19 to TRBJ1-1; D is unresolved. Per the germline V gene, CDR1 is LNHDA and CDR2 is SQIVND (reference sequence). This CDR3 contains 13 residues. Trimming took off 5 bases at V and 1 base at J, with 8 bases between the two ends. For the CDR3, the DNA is TGTGCCAGTAGTGCGGACTGGAACACTGAAGCTTTCTTT. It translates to CASSADWNTEAFF.

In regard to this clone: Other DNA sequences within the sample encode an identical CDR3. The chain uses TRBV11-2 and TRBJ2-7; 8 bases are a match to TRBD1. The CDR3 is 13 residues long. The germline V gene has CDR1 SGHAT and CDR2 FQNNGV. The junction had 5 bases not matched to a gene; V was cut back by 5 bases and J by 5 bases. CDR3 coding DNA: TGTGCCAGCAGCCCGACAGGGGTGGACGAGCAGTACTTC. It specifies CASSPTGVDEQYF. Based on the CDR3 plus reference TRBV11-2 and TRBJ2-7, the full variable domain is EAGVAQSPRYKIIEKRQSVAFWCNPISGHATLYWYQQILGQGPKLLIQFQNNGVVDDSQLPKDRFSAERLKGVDSTLKIQPAKLEDSAVYLCASSPTGVDEQYFGPGTRLTVT.

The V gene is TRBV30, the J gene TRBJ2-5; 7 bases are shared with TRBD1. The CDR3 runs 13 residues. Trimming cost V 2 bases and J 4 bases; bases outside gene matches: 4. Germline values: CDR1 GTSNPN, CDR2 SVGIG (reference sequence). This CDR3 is CAWSPGTVETQYF. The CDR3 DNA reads TGTGCCTGGAGTCCCGGGACAGTAGAGACCCAGTACTTC.

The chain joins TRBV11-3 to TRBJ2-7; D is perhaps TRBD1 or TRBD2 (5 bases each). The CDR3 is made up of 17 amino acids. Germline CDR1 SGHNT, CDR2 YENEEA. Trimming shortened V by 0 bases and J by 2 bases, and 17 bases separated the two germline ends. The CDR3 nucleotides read TGTGCCAGCAGCTTAGATAGGGGTCAGAGGGCCCCCTACGAGCAGTACTTC. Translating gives CASSLDRGQRAPYEQYF.

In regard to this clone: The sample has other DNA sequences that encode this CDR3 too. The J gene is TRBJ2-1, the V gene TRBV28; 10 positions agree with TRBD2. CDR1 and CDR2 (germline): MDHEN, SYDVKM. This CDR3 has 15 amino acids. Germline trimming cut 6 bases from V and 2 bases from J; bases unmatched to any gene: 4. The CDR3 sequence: CASRVGLAAYNEQFF. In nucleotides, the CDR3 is TGTGCCAGCAGGGTCGGACTAGCGGCCTACAATGAGCAGTTCTTC.

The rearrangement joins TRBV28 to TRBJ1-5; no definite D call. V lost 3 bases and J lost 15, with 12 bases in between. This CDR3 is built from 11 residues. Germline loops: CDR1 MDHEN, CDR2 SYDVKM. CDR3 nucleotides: TGTGCCAGCAGTTTCGGTCAGGCGCTGCATTTT. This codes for CASSFGQALHF.

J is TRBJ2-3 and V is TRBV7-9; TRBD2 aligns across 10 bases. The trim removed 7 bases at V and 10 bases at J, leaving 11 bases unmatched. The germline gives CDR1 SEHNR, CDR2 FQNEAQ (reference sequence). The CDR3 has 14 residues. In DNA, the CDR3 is TGTGCCAGCATATCCTCGGCTAGCGGGAGTTCGCAGTATTTT. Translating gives CASISSASGSSQYF.

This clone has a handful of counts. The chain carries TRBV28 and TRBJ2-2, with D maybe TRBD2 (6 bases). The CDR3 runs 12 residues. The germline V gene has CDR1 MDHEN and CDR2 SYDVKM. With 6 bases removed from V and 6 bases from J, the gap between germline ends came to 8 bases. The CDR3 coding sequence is TGTGCCAGCAGCGGAGGGGCCGGGGAGCTGTTTTTT. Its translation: CASSGGAGELFF. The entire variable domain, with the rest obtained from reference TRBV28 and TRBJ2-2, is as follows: DVKVTQSSRYLVKRTGEKVFLECVQDMDHENMFWYRQDPGLGLRLIYFSYDVKMKEKGDIPEGYSVSREKKERFSLILESASTNQTSMYLCASSGGAGELFFGEGSRLTVL.

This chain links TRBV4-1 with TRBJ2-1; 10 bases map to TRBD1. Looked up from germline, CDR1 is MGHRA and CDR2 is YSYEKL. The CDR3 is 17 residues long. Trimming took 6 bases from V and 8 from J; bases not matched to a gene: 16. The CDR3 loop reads CASRPTPGTGVVDEQFF. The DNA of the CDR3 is TGCGCCAGCAGACCAACACCCGGGACAGGGGTTGTCGATGAGCAGTTCTTC.